This passage covers 6 T cell receptor beta chains from one sample sequenced in a study of cytomegalovirus exposure and HLA in healthy donors. 13 Jbeta primers and 60 Vbeta primers were used for the PCR. Libraries were prepared by immunoSEQ multiplex PCR; TCRdb keeps only in-frame clonotypes and omits some of them. The data contain 150,000 to 200,000 clones, roughly 80% of them singletons. The sample was PBMCs. The origin of the receptors is a woman aged 45-65 years in good health and CMV-seronegative.

This clone was found a few times. The rearrangement joins TRBV29-1 to TRBJ1-4; 7 bases line up with TRBD1. The V and J ends lost 4 bases and 8 bases, in that order; junction bases with no gene match: 4. There are 12 residues in the CDR3. Germline V gene lookup returns CDR1 SQVTM and CDR2 ANQGSEA. The CDR3 sequence: CSVAQGREKLFF. Written as DNA, the CDR3 is TGCAGCGTTGCACAGGGGCGGGAAAAACTGTTTTTT. The full variable domain, its missing parts supplied by reference TRBV29-1 and TRBJ1-4, is SAVISQKPSRDICQRGTSLTIQCQVDSQVTMMFWYRQQPGQSLTLIATANQGSEATYESGFVIDKFPISRPNLTFSTLTVSNMSPEDSSIYLCSVAQGREKLFFGSGTQLSVL.

The chain combines TRBV28 with TRBJ1-5; D not resolved. Trimming cost V 4 bases and J 3 bases, with 7 bases left between them. Per the germline V gene, CDR1 is MDHEN and CDR2 is SYDVKM. The CDR3 runs 13 residues. The CDR3 DNA sequence: TGTGCCAGCAGTTCTATATACAATCAGCCCCAGCATTTT. Residues: CASSSIYNQPQHF.

This chain's CDR3 is CASSQQGGRGSYGYTF. DNA for the CDR3: TGCGCCAGCAGCCAACAAGGGGGCAGGGGAAGCTATGGCTACACCTTC. The V call is TRBV4-3, the J call TRBJ1-2, with 7 bases fitting TRBD1. The CDR3 runs 16 residues. The trim removed 2 bases at V and 4 bases at J, leaving 10 bases unmatched. In germline, CDR1 is LGHNA, CDR2 YSLEER.

This clone was found a few times. This chain links TRBV19 with TRBJ1-1; no firm D call. The length of the CDR3 is 16 residues. Germline lookup yields CDR1 LNHDA and CDR2 SQIVND (reference sequence). V lost 5 bases, J lost 1 base, and 17 bases lay in between. The CDR3 bases are TGTGCCAGTAGTTCCCCTCCCGGACTGCAGAACACTGAAGCTTTCTTT. Amino acids: CASSSPPGLQNTEAFF.

The gene calls are TRBV6-5 and TRBJ1-1, with TRBD1 matching over 7 bases. Germline V CDR1 and CDR2: MNHEY, SVGAGI. With 4 bases clipped from V and 8 bases from J, the junction kept 7 bases outside the gene matches. The CDR3 has 13 residues. The CDR3: CASSSRDRIEAFF. Written as DNA, the CDR3 is TGTGCCAGCAGTTCAAGGGACAGAATAGAAGCTTTCTTT.

The chain employs TRBV27 and TRBJ2-5, with D maybe TRBD2 (6 bases). The CDR3 runs 13 residues. Germline V gene lookup returns CDR1 MNHEY and CDR2 SMNVEV (reference sequence). The V gene lost 6 bases and the J gene lost 4 bases, with 12 bases spanning the gap. Written as DNA, the CDR3 is TGTGCCAGCAGCCCGGGACTGGTAGAGACCCAGTACTTC. It translates to CASSPGLVETQYF.